This paragraph covers one T cell receptor (beta chain) sequence. Its antigen is as yet unknown. None of the donors, who were healthy HIV-negative adults, had recently had acute infections or vaccinations. Germline CDR1 SGHRS, CDR2 YFSETQ. This CDR3 region has 16 residues. Germline trimming cut 0 bases from V and 1 base from J; bases unmatched to any gene: 6. These data originate in a study of shared clonotypes between healthy human individuals. General study findings and limits: Among several donors, roughly 5% of naive CD4 clonotypes were found in common.

TCRdb keeps only in-frame clones here, not all; method: immunoSEQ multiplex PCR. Here the sample spans about 980,000 clones, more than 75% being singletons. The chain combines TRBV5-1 with TRBJ2-5; 7 nucleotides align to TRBD1. The material sequenced was memory CD4+ T cells sorted from blood. Regarding subset: CD45RA-negative fraction. The sequence was collected from a man in his late teens or twenties in good health. The CDR3 coding sequence is TGCGCCAGCAGCTTGGGAGACAGGGTAACCCAAGAGACCCAGTACTTC. Encoded protein: CASSLGDRVTQETQYF.